This TCR beta chain was identified during a study of identical twins. A universal primer binding site was introduced by template switching. The final cDNA contained unique molecular identifiers. Each CDR3 protein is one row after TCRdb ran MiXCR on the 5' RACE reads. The table includes about 530,000 distinct CDR3 sequences, more than 20% detected once. This clonotype appeared a few times. Its antigen remains unknown. Broader study findings: Clonotypes of the beta chain that were abundant in cord blood carried fewer insertions (memory repertoires showed none). Excess low generation probability was seen in twin-shared out-of-frame alpha sequences. Donors were not followed over many years; analysis was cross-sectional.

This sample was shared with a second study, whose subject was yellow fever vaccine responses in identical twins.

Input material: CD4+ T cells sorted from blood. The TCR comes from a woman aged 18-29 years in good health.

CDR3 sequence: CASSPPGTGREQYF. Written as DNA, the CDR3 is TGTGCCAGCAGCCCACCCGGGACCGGCAGGGAGCAGTACTTC. The chain combines TRBV12-3 or TRBV12-4 with TRBJ2-7; the D gene could be TRBD1 or TRBD2 (5 bases each). Deletions cut 6 bases from V and 7 bases from J, with 19 bases between. The CDR3 is 14 residues long.